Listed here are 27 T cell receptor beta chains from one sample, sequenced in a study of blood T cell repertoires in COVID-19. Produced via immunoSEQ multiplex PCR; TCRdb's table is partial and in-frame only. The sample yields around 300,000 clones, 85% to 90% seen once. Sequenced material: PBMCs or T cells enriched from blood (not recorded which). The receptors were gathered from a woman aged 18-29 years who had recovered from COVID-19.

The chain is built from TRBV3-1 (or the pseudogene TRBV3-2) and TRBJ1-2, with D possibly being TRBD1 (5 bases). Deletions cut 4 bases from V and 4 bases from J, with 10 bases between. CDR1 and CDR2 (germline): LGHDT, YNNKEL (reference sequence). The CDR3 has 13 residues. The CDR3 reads CASSPGGAYGYTF. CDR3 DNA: TGTGCCAGCAGCCCCGGCGGGGCCTATGGCTACACCTTC.

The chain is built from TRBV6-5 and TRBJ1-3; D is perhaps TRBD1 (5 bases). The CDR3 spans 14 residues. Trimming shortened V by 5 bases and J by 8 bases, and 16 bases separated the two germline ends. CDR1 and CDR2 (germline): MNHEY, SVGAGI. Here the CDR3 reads CASSPWGGGDTIYF. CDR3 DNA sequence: TGTGCCAGCAGTCCCTGGGGCGGGGGGGACACCATATATTTT.

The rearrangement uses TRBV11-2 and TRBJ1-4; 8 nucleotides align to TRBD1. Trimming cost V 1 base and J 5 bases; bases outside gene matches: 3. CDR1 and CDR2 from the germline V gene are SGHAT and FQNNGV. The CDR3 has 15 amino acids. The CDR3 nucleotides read TGTGCCAGCAGCTTAGTCCGACAGGGGAATGAAAAACTGTTTTTT. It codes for CASSLVRQGNEKLFF. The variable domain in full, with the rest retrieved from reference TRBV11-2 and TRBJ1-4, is EAGVAQSPRYKIIEKRQSVAFWCNPISGHATLYWYQQILGQGPKLLIQFQNNGVVDDSQLPKDRFSAERLKGVDSTLKIQPAKLEDSAVYLCASSLVRQGNEKLFFGSGTQLSVL.

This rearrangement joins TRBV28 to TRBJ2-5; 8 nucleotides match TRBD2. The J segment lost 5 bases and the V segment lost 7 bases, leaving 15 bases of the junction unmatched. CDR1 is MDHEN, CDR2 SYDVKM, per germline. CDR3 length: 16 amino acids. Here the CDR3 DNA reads TGTGCCAGCACCTTCAAGATCGGGACTAGAAGTGAGACCCAGTACTTC. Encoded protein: CASTFKIGTRSETQYF.

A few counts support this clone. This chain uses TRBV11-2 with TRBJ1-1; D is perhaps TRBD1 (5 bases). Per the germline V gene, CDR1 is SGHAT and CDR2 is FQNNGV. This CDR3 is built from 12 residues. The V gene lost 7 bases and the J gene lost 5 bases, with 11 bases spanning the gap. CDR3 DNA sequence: TGTGCCAGCATGTTGGGGCCAACTGAAGCTTTCTTT. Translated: CASMLGPTEAFF. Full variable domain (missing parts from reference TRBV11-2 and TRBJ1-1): EAGVAQSPRYKIIEKRQSVAFWCNPISGHATLYWYQQILGQGPKLLIQFQNNGVVDDSQLPKDRFSAERLKGVDSTLKIQPAKLEDSAVYLCASMLGPTEAFFGQGTRLTVV.

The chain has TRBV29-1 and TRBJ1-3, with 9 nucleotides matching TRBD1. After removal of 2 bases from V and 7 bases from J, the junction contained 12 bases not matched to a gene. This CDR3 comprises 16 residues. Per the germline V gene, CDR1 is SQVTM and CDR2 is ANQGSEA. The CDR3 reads CSVERVGGQGYNTIYF. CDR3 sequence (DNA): TGCAGCGTTGAAAGGGTCGGGGGACAGGGTTACAACACCATATATTTT.

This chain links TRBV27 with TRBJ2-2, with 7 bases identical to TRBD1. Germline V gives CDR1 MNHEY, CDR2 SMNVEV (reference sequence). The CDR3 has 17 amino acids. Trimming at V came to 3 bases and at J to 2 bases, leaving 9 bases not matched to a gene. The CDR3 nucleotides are TGTGCCAGCAGTTTTACCCAGACAGGGTTCAACACCGGGGAGCTGTTTTTT. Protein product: CASSFTQTGFNTGELFF.

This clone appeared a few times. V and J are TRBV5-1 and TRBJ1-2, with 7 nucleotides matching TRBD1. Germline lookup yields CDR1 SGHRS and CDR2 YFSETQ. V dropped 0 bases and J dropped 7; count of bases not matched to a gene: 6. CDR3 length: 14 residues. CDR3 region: CASSLGQGGLGYTF. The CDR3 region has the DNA TGCGCCAGCAGCTTGGGACAGGGAGGACTTGGCTACACCTTC.

CDR3 region: CASSSQHGEAFF. As DNA, the CDR3 is TGTGCCAGCAGCTCTCAGCACGGGGAAGCTTTCTTT. The chain couples TRBV7-3 to TRBJ1-1; unclear D gene. The germline V and J ends were trimmed by 4 bases and 8 bases, with 11 bases remaining between them. There are 12 residues in the CDR3. Germline V gene data show CDR1 as SGHTA and CDR2 as FQGTGA.

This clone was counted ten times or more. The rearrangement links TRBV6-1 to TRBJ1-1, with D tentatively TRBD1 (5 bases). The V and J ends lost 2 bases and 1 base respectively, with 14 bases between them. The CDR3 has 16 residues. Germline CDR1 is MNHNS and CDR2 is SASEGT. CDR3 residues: CASSEYAGRGNTEAFF. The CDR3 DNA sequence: TGTGCCAGCAGTGAATACGCAGGGCGAGGGAACACTGAAGCTTTCTTT.

The CDR3 reads CASSTRSGTDGYTF. CDR3 nucleotide sequence: TGTGCCAGCAGCACTAGAAGTGGGACAGATGGCTACACCTTC. The V call is TRBV11-1, the J call TRBJ1-2, with 7 nucleotides matching TRBD1. Germline values: CDR1 SGHAT, CDR2 FQDESV (reference sequence). The CDR3 has 14 residues. V trimming: 5 bases; J trimming: 6 bases; junction bases outside the gene matches: 9.

The CDR3 sequence is CAWSVGRGRETQYF. The DNA for the CDR3 is TGTGCCTGGAGTGTTGGACGGGGGAGAGAGACCCAGTACTTC. The genes are TRBV30 and TRBJ2-5; tentative D call: TRBD2 (6 bases). CDR3 length equals 14 residues. V was trimmed by 0 bases and J by 4 bases, leaving 12 bases between them. Looked up from germline, CDR1 is GTSNPN and CDR2 is SVGIG (reference sequence).

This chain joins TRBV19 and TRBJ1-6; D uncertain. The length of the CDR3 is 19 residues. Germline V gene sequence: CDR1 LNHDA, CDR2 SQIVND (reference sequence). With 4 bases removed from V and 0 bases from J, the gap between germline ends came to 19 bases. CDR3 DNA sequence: TGTGCCAGTAGTAGGGAGGCCTCTAATCCGAGCTCCTATAATTCACCCCTCCACTTT. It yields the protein CASSREASNPSSYNSPLHF.

CDR3 protein: CASSLVSGSGGYTF. The DNA for the CDR3 is TGTGCCAGCAGCTTAGTCTCAGGGTCAGGAGGCTACACCTTC. The chain recombines TRBV7-8 with TRBJ1-2; D is perhaps TRBD1 (5 bases). This CDR3 comprises 14 residues. Germline-derived CDR1 and CDR2 are SGHVS and FQNEAQ. The ends were cut back, 1 base at V and 8 bases at J, with 14 bases in the middle.

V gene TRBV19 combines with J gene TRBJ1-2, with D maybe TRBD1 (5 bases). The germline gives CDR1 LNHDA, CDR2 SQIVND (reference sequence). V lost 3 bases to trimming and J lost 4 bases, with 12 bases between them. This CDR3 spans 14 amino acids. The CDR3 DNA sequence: TGTGCCAGTAGTATCCGGGACTCGATCTATGGCTACACCTTC. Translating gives CASSIRDSIYGYTF.

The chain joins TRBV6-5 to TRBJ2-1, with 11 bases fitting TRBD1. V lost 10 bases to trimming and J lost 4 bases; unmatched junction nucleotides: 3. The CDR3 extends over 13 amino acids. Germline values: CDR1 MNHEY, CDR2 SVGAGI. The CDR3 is CAIGQGAYNEQFF. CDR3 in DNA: TGTGCCATAGGACAGGGGGCGTACAATGAGCAGTTCTTC.

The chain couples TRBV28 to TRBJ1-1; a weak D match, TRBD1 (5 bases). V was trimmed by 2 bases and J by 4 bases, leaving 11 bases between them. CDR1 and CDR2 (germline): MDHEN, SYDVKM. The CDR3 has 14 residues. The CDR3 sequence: CASSLPSGGTEAFF. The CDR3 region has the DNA TGTGCCAGCAGTTTACCATCCGGGGGCACTGAAGCTTTCTTT.

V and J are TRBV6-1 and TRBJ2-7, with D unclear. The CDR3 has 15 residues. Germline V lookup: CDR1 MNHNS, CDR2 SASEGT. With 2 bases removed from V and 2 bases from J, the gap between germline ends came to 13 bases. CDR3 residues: CASSEPPPRAYEQYF. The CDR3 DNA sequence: TGTGCCAGCAGTGAACCCCCCCCTAGAGCCTACGAGCAGTACTTC.

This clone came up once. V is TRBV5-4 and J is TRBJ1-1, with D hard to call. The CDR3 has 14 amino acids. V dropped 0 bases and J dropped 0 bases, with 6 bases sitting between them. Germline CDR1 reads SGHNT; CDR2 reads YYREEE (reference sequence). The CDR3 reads CASSLEHMNTEAFF. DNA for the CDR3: TGTGCCAGCAGCTTGGAACACATGAACACTGAAGCTTTCTTT.

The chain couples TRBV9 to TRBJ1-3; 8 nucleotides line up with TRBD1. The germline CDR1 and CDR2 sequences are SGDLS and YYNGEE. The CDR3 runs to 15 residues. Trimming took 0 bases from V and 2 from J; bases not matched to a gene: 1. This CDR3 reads CASSVEQGAGNTIYF. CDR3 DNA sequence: TGTGCCAGCAGCGTAGAACAGGGGGCTGGAAACACCATATATTTT.

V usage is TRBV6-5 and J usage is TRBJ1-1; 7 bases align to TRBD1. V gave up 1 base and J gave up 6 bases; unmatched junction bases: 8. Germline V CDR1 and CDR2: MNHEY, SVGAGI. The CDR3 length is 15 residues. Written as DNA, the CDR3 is TGTGCCAGCAGTTACTTACCCACCGGGACAGCTGAAGCTTTCTTT. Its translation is CASSYLPTGTAEAFF.

Here the CDR3 DNA reads TGTGCCAGTAGTGGGGGGGCCCTCGAGCCTGAAGCTTTCTTT. This sequence encodes CASSGGALEPEAFF. The chain joins TRBV19 to TRBJ1-1; D perhaps matches TRBD1 (6 bases). Germline V lookup: CDR1 LNHDA, CDR2 SQIVND (reference sequence). Trimming stripped 5 bases from V and 6 bases from J, with 16 bases between. The CDR3 spans 14 residues.

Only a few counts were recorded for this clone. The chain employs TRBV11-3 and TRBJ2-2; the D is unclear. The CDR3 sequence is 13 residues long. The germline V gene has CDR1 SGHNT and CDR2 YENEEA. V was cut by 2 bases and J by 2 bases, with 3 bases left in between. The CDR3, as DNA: TGTGCCAGCAGCTTACTCAACACCGGGGAGCTGTTTTTT. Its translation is CASSLLNTGELFF.

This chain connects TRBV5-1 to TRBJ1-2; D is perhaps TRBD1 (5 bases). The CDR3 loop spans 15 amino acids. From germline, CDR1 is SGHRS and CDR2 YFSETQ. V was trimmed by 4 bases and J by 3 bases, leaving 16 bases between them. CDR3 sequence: CASSGGTGADYGYTF. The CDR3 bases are TGCGCCAGCAGCGGAGGGACGGGCGCCGACTATGGCTACACCTTC.

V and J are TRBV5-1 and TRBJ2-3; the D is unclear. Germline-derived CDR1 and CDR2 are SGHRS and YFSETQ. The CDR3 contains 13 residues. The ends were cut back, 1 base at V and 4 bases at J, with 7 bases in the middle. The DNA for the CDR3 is TGCGCCAGCAGCTTGTTGGCGGCAGATACGCAGTATTTT. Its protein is CASSLLAADTQYF.

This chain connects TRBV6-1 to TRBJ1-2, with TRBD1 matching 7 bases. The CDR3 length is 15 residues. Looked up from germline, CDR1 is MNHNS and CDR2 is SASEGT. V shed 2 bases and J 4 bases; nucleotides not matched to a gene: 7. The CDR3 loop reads CASSERDSDFYGYTF. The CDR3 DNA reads TGTGCCAGCAGTGAAAGGGACAGCGACTTCTATGGCTACACCTTC.

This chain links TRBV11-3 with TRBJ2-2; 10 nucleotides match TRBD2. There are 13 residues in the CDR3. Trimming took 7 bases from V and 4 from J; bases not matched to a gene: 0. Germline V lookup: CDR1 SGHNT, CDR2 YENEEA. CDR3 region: CASTSGGTGELFF. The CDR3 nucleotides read TGTGCCAGCACTAGCGGGGGCACCGGGGAGCTGTTTTTT.